A single sample gave rise to the 10 T cell receptor beta chains below, sequenced in a study of blood T cell dynamics during melanoma immunotherapy. Time point described: pre-treatment baseline. Clones were read by immunoSEQ multiplex PCR, and TCRdb kept only the in-frame ones, dropping some. The sample lists about 1,800 clones; around 80% were seen once. The sample in question was blood, obtained from a patient treated with checkpoint blockade. These receptors were taken from a human donor with melanoma.

This clone was seen a handful of times. The J gene is TRBJ1-1, the V gene TRBV4-1; D gene uncertain. The CDR3 is made up of 18 amino acids. Germline V gene data show CDR1 as MGHRA and CDR2 as YSYEKL. Trimming left V 0 bases short and J 4 bases short, with 21 bases between. The CDR3 DNA reads TGCGCCAGCAGCCAAGATACTCCAGGTCCGCGAATCGGCACTGAAGCTTTCTTT. Translating it yields CASSQDTPGPRIGTEAFF.

This CDR3 reads CASSVNTATDTQYF. For the CDR3, the DNA is TGTGCCAGCAGCGTAAACACCGCGACGGATACGCAGTATTTT. This sequence joins TRBV9 and TRBJ2-3; D is unclear. Trimming removed 1 base at V and 6 bases at J, with 12 bases between. Germline V lookup: CDR1 SGDLS, CDR2 YYNGEE. This CDR3 is built from 14 residues.

The V and J genes are TRBV5-3 and TRBJ1-2; 8 bases map to TRBD1. TRBV5-3 is labeled an ORF, and its function is uncertain. V lost 10 bases, J lost 0 bases, and 8 bases stayed unmatched. This CDR3 has 14 amino acids. CDR3 protein: CAFRDRITNYGYTF. The CDR3 DNA reads as TGTGCCTTCCGGGACAGGATTACTAACTATGGCTACACCTTC.

In this sample, this clone turned up once. V and J are TRBV7-2 and TRBJ2-1; perhaps TRBD2 as D (5 bases). Germline loops: CDR1 SGHTA, CDR2 FQGNSA. Trimming removed 0 bases at V and 0 bases at J, with 9 bases between. The CDR3 consists of 16 residues. The CDR3 spells CASSLAASGSYNEQFF. CDR3 in DNA: TGTGCCAGCAGCTTAGCAGCGAGCGGCTCCTACAATGAGCAGTTCTTC.

This clone was picked up a small number of times. V usage is TRBV7-2 and J usage is TRBJ1-5, with 11 bases that match TRBD1. Trimming at V came to 5 bases and at J to 0 bases, leaving 12 bases not matched to a gene. From germline, CDR1 is SGHTA and CDR2 FQGNSA. CDR3 size: 19 residues. CDR3: CASSLNAGQGAGSNQPQHF. The CDR3 region has the DNA TGTGCCAGCAGCCTAAACGCCGGACAGGGGGCGGGTAGCAATCAGCCCCAGCATTTT.

The chain combines TRBV5-1 with TRBJ1-5; possibly TRBD1 for D (5 bases). CDR1 is SGHRS, CDR2 YFSETQ, per germline. V shed 0 bases and J shed 8 bases, with 12 bases lying between them. The CDR3 is 14 residues long. CDR3 coding DNA: TGCGCCAGCAGCTTGGATCCAGGGAGGGAGCCCCAGCATTTT. It yields the protein CASSLDPGREPQHF.

The chain couples TRBV30 to TRBJ1-2; the match to TRBD1 covers 11 bases. Looked up from germline, CDR1 is GTSNPN and CDR2 is SVGIG (reference sequence). V lost 6 bases and J lost 3; bases outside the gene matches: 9. The CDR3 is made up of 15 amino acids. The CDR3 is CACQGQGAYHYGYTF. CDR3 DNA sequence: TGTGCCTGCCAAGGACAGGGGGCTTACCACTATGGCTACACCTTC.

The sample holds one count of this clone. The gene calls are TRBV6-1 and TRBJ2-7; D is perhaps TRBD2 (5 bases). V was pared by 1 base and J by 0 bases, with 10 bases between. The CDR3 loop spans 15 amino acids. Germline V gene sequence: CDR1 MNHNS, CDR2 SASEGT. The CDR3 DNA sequence: TGTGCCAGCAGTGAAGAGACTGGGAGCTCCTACGAGCAGTACTTC. Its protein product is CASSEETGSSYEQYF.

This rearrangement joins TRBV7-9 to TRBJ2-3; D is undetermined. The V end lost 1 base, the J end lost 0 bases, and 5 bases lay between the germline ends. The germline V gene encodes CDR1 SEHNR and CDR2 FQNEAQ (reference sequence). The CDR3 covers 14 residues. CDR3 in amino acids: CASSLGTSTDTQYF. Written as DNA, the CDR3 is TGTGCCAGCAGCTTAGGCACGAGCACAGATACGCAGTATTTT.

The sample holds a few counts of this clone. V usage is TRBV2 and J usage is TRBJ2-7; D remains ambiguous. With 8 bases removed from V and 2 bases from J, the gap between germline ends came to 16 bases. Per the germline V gene, CDR1 is SNHLY and CDR2 is FYNNEI. This CDR3 region has 14 residues. The CDR3 DNA follows: TGTGCCAGCGATGAGAGGCCAGGTACCTACGAGCAGTACTTC. It specifies CASDERPGTYEQYF.